Here is one TCR beta chain with its context. Its target antigen remains unknown. Per-base qualities were not stored, and no clone one base away is much larger. The data stem from a study of cytomegalovirus exposure and HLA in healthy donors (dated by TCRdb to 2017 to 2019). As for the study more broadly: An earlier analysis of roughly 610 of the donors reported approximately 300 Gb of sequence data and around 110 million unique TCR beta sequences obtained from some 170 million T cells. An early release that covered around 590 HLA-typed donors contained around 330 gigabases of sequencing data and 65 million to 100 million unique TCR sequences. Of the approximately 370 genotyped donors, over 80% were placed in the genetic ancestry cluster associated with self-reported Caucasian donors. The study aimed to test whether signatures of past pathogen exposure could be identified by cataloging public T cell receptors. The study profiled the T cell repertoires of about 640 subjects by immunosequencing and related them to cytomegalovirus serostatus. A separate validation cohort of over 95 different subjects was used in addition to the roughly 670-subject first cohort. To predict cytomegalovirus infection status, the study brought together high-throughput TCR immunosequencing, statistical association of individual TCRs with disease status, and machine learning. A later analysis re-examined previously published TCR beta repertoires from about 700 donors and added high-resolution HLA genotyping to investigate patterns of TCR occurrence. The later analysis used no new phenotypic data to find candidate immune exposures, relying instead on TCR beta sequences and their occurrence across donors. To decide whether each TCR beta V gene segment behaved as functional or pseudogenic, an earlier analysis of 587 of the donors relied on high-throughput TCR beta sequencing. Donor age, sex, ethnicity and CMV serostatus were collected together with the repertoire data. Genome-wide SNP genotypes for about 55% of the roughly 670 donors were used in a later genetic analysis, which treated that subset as a discovery cohort. Every discovery cohort repertoire had been produced on one sequencing platform. Both class I and class II loci were covered by HLA typing, at four-digit resolution. Typing coverage varied by locus: 629-630 donors for A, B, C, DRB1 and DQB1; more than 500 for DQA1; some 610 for DPA1; around 450 for DPB1. Four or five DR-DQ haplotypes were handled as single units for association and clustering, since linkage in the cohort was strong. Among around 400 genotyped donors of the cohort, an average of around 250,000 unique TCR beta nucleotide sequences was sequenced per donor, of which about 18% were non-productive. What the research found in general, with its limitations: Most CMV-associated TCR beta chains appeared to be HLA-restricted in a later analysis, and the HLA associations seemed to be driven largely by CMV exposure. According to a later genetic analysis, donors in an Asian-associated ancestry cluster had fewer N-insertions in productive TCRs than the approximately 650-donor mean. An earlier analysis of several hundred of the donors showed that most TCR beta V segments appeared in productive rearrangements either about 90% or about 30% of the time, which broadly matched IMGT annotations. Because some donors lacked HLA typing at each locus, the association tests relied only on the typed subset. Roughly uniform sequencing depth across donors was assumed in presence/absence analyses, although this assumption may not hold. Cytomegalovirus status was reported to be diagnosed by the classifier with high specificity and sensitivity in both the original and validation cohorts. It was suggested by the authors that the approach could potentially be generalized to other disease states and immunological phenotypes. Specific HLA alleles were associated with around 18,000 TCR beta sequences at a false discovery rate of 0.05 in a later analysis. A cluster of highly shared sequence variants was judged likely to represent a technical artifact of the sequencing pipeline. An association between a missense DCLRE1C variant and V-gene and J-gene trimming of TCR beta chains was found in a later genetic analysis and replicated in an independent cohort. The study listed 150 to 200 TCR beta chains as associated with cytomegalovirus. The cohort was sequenced for TCR beta chains only, and without alpha or paired-chain data the features that could be detected were limited. In vitro tests confirmed that three of the cytomegalovirus-associated TCR beta chains recognize cytomegalovirus antigens. For the cohort, immune exposure information was limited to CMV serostatus. In a later analysis, HLA-associated TCR beta chains were found to be more clonally expanded and to have lower generation probabilities than equally common non-associated chains. Some IMGT-functional V segments, including TRBV6-2 and TRBV6-3, could not be told apart with the 87-base-pair reads, so those segments were excluded. When HLA alleles, especially DR and DQ, strongly co-occurred, attributing TCR associations to individual alleles was difficult. Correlated functional status among segregating V segments might reflect linkage disequilibrium, but an unknown experimental factor could not be ruled out. Because counts were too low, about 15 rarely observed V segments, including chromosome 9 orphons, were left out of the earlier analysis of about 620 of the donors. While some public TCRs were present in many individuals, most TCR sequences turned up only very rarely across donors. A further reported finding was that TCR beta sequences accurately predicted the HLA-A and HLA-B alleles for most subjects in the first cohort. According to a later analysis, TCR association rates differed among HLA loci, with DRB1 alleles showing the most associated TCRs and HLA-C alleles showing the fewest. A later analysis reported that several top co-occurrence clusters appeared linked to parvovirus B19, influenza, CMV and Epstein-Barr virus.

Library creation used the immunoSEQ multiplex PCR assay. The multiplex PCR relied on a mix of 60 forward primers for TCR Vbeta segments and 13 reverse primers for TCR Jbeta segments. The CDR3 region of rearranged TCR beta genes was amplified from genomic DNA with a multiplex PCR assay. On the Illumina HiSeq System, the amplified TCR beta libraries were sequenced as 87-base-pair reads. The authors' analysis ran thus. A later analysis counted 65 million to 90 million unique TCR beta chains across the 650 to 800 repertoires, and approximately 11 million of these chains were shared by at least two donors. To remove PCR and sequencing errors, raw reads were error-corrected and collapsed into unique sequences using a nearest-neighbor algorithm that merged closely related sequences. CDR3 sequences were aligned to IMGT reference sequences to assign V, D and J gene segments. Each retained sequence needed at least a six-nucleotide match to both a V gene segment and a J gene segment. Rearrangements were classified as productive when the CDR3 lacked stop codons and remained in frame with V and J, and all other rearrangements were classified as non-productive. CDR3 was defined by IMGT convention, running from the second conserved V-encoded cysteine to the conserved J-encoded phenylalanine. The earlier analysis of about 570 of the donors excluded any sequence lacking an unambiguous match to a single V gene segment. In an earlier analysis of several hundred of the donors, V segments were called functional above 56.7% productive rearrangements and were called segregating when the between-donor standard deviation exceeded 5%. A statistical classification framework was built for diagnosing cytomegalovirus status from the catalog of TCR beta chain sequences. In a later analysis, TCR nucleotide sequences were compared against IMGT/GENE-DB human TR gene sequences so that V and J genes could be assigned. Using the TCRdist pipeline, a later analysis assigned CDR3 sequences along with most-parsimonious VDJ recombination scenarios. In a later analysis, each TCR beta chain was defined by its CDR3 amino acid sequence together with its V-gene family, and reads without a unique V-gene family were excluded. As a way to deal with suspected cross-contamination and a sequencing artifact, a later analysis dropped 640 or so nucleotide sequences that were highly shared and had low generation probability. In a later analysis, a clonal expansion index for each public chain was calculated from normalized within-repertoire ranks of inferred template counts. A later analysis computed generation probabilities with a VDJ recombination model fitted to out-of-frame rearrangements, and checked the results against IGoR. Hypergeometric tests were used in a later analysis to score TCR-TCR, TCR-HLA and TCR-CMV co-occurrence, with a repertoire-size bias correction applied to the TCR pairs. A later analysis estimated false discovery rates by permuting HLA or CMV assignments 20 times. In a later analysis, co-occurring TCRs were grouped using DBSCAN, with TCRdist sequence similarity added in when clustering inside HLA-allele-positive subsets. Repertoires with fewer than 30,000 or more than 120,000 public chains, plus five repertoires with anomalous nucleotide sharing, were excluded from co-occurrence clustering. TCRdb holds this immuneACCESS table with in-frame rearrangements only. Some clones are missing; in checked studies, unresolved V genes explain under half, and the rest has no known cause. V, J and clone size are those of that table, while D and trimming were read from the DNA. Counted in this sample were about 160,000 clones; around 76% of them appeared once. Roughly 1.9% of the sample is taken by the ten largest.

CDR1 is given as KGHSH and CDR2 as LQKENI, both from the germline V gene. V and J are trimmed by 3 bases and 9 bases, and the gene matches miss 11 bases of the junction. Reading from cysteine to phenylalanine, the CDR3 counts 16 amino acids. Just the 48-base CDR3 DNA is kept, in frame starting at base 1. The cohort was made up of approximately 670 healthy bone marrow donors. Cohort members were all nominally healthy when sampled, although unrecorded immune exposures were likely present. The donor tested CMV seronegative and was one of the 352 seronegative cohort members. Every donor gave a peripheral blood sample, and the peripheral blood mononuclear cells from that sample were used for TCR beta sequencing. Genomic DNA extraction from the blood cell samples was performed with the Qiagen DNeasy Blood Extraction Kit.

The receptor chain draws on TRBV18 and TRBJ1-6, with 7 bases aligning to TRBD1. The receptor was isolated from a female donor in good health and CMV-seronegative. Sequences were obtained from PBMCs. The sequenced DNA is TGTGCCAGCTCACCCACCGACAGAGGGGGCGGTTCACCCCTCCACTTT. Translated, it reads CASSPTDRGGGSPLHF.